The next 16 T cell receptor beta chains were all read from a single sample in a study of OX40 agonist ivuxolimab in advanced cancers. Some clones are missing from TCRdb's copy, which holds only in-frame ones; the method was immunoSEQ multiplex PCR. The table lists about 51,000 clones, about 80% of them singletons, with around 2% in the top ten. The material sequenced was CD4+ or CD8+ T cells sorted from blood, taken in a trial of the OX40 agonist ivuxolimab. The receptor set was obtained from an adult with an advanced solid tumor such as melanoma, head and neck, liver or kidney cancer.

The genes are TRBV6-1 and TRBJ1-5; D ambiguous. Between the trimmed V and J ends, which lost 5 bases and 3 bases, there was a span of 14 bases. The CDR3 length is 15 residues. Germline V CDR1 and CDR2: MNHNS, SASEGT. The CDR3 bases are TGTGCCAGCAGTAGTCCGTCCAACTCCAATCAGCCCCAGCATTTT. The encoded protein is CASSSPSNSNQPQHF.

The chain joins TRBV25-1 to TRBJ1-2; TRBD1 matches at 10 bases. The V gene's germline CDR1 is MGHDK and CDR2 SYGVNS. The CDR3 sequence is 13 residues long. Trimming cost V 5 bases and J 7 bases; bases outside gene matches: 4. DNA for the CDR3: TGTGCCAGCAGTAAGGGACAGGGGACTGGCTACACCTTC. Translation: CASSKGQGTGYTF.

The V and J genes are TRBV19 and TRBJ1-1; D not certain. The V end was cut by 5 bases, the J end by 8 bases, with 9 bases between. The germline gives CDR1 LNHDA, CDR2 SQIVND (reference sequence). CDR3 length equals 11 residues. The CDR3 protein is CASSHGQEAFF. Here the CDR3 DNA reads TGTGCCAGTAGTCACGGGCAAGAAGCTTTCTTT.

The gene calls are TRBV29-1 and TRBJ1-2, with a possible D match to TRBD1 (6 bases). V lost 5 bases and J lost 8, with 12 bases in between. The germline V gene has CDR1 SQVTM and CDR2 ANQGSEA. The CDR3 runs 11 residues. Written as DNA, the CDR3 is TGCAGCGTTTTCTCAGGGGACGGCTACACCTTC. This gives the protein CSVFSGDGYTF.

The CDR3 DNA reads TGCGCCAGCAGCAAAACAGAGGGGTCCCAAGAGACCCAGTACTTC. Residues: CASSKTEGSQETQYF. V and J are TRBV4-1 and TRBJ2-5; D possibly matches TRBD1 or TRBD2 (5 bases each). V lost 5 bases and J 1 base, leaving 14 bases between the germline ends. Germline loops: CDR1 MGHRA, CDR2 YSYEKL. This CDR3 has 15 residues.

This clone showed up just a few times. V usage is TRBV6-1 and J usage is TRBJ2-2; no definite D call. The CDR3 length is 15 residues. CDR1 and CDR2 (germline): MNHNS, SASEGT. V shed 4 bases and J shed 0 bases, with 9 bases lying between them. The CDR3 region is CASSVRTTNTGELFF. DNA of the CDR3: TGTGCCAGCAGTGTCCGTACCACGAACACCGGGGAGCTGTTTTTT.

The chain joins TRBV11-1 to TRBJ1-1, with 7 bases matching TRBD1. The V and J ends lost 1 base and 7 bases, in that order; junction bases with no gene match: 0. Germline V gene lookup returns CDR1 SGHAT and CDR2 FQDESV (reference sequence). This CDR3 comprises 12 residues. CDR3 sequence (DNA): TGTGCCAGCAGCTTAGGGGACAGTGAAGCTTTCTTT. Translating it yields CASSLGDSEAFF.

The chain joins TRBV28 to TRBJ2-6; the D gene is possibly TRBD1 (5 bases). The germline gives CDR1 MDHEN, CDR2 SYDVKM. CDR3 length: 15 residues. V shed 4 bases and J shed 2 bases, with 9 bases lying between them. The CDR3: CASSSAGTGANVLTF. The CDR3 nucleotides read TGTGCCAGCAGTTCCGCAGGGACTGGGGCCAACGTCCTGACTTTC.

The chain links TRBV1 to TRBJ1-1; TRBD1 is the table's D call and was not checked against the DNA. TRBV1 is assigned pseudogene status. The length of the CDR3 is 17 residues. The CDR3 is CTSSQTGQGPGTASAFF. CDR3 DNA sequence: TGCACCAGCAGCCAAACTGGACAGGGGCCCGGAACCGCGTCAGCTTTCTTT.

This clone was seen once. V is TRBV23-1 and J is TRBJ2-3; TRBD1 or TRBD2 may be the D gene (5 bases each). TRBV23-1 has ORF status, its function being uncertain. The length of the CDR3 is 16 residues. Trimming left V 4 bases short and J 2 bases short, with 16 bases between. The CDR3 is CASSLRGERSTDTQYF. The DNA of the CDR3 is TGCGCCAGCAGTCTCCGGGGCGAGAGATCCACAGATACGCAGTATTTT.

This chain connects TRBV2 to TRBJ1-1; weak D call: TRBD1 (5 bases). V was shortened by 6 bases and J by 3 bases, with 17 bases between the two germline ends. Germline V lookup: CDR1 SNHLY, CDR2 FYNNEI. The CDR3 contains 15 residues. The CDR3 protein is CASRNWDLRDTEAFF. CDR3 DNA sequence: TGTGCCAGCAGAAACTGGGACCTCAGGGACACTGAAGCTTTCTTT.

The chain joins TRBV4-2 to TRBJ2-3; 7 positions match TRBD2. J gave up 5 bases and V 4 bases, and 24 bases lay outside the gene matches. The CDR3 has 20 residues. Germline CDR1 reads LGHNA; CDR2 reads YNFKEQ. In DNA, the CDR3 is TGTGCCAGCAGCCTAGGCGGGGCTAGCGGATCCTTAAGTCGAGGAGATACGCAGTATTTT. The encoded protein is CASSLGGASGSLSRGDTQYF.

J is TRBJ2-2 and V is TRBV28, with D perhaps assigned TRBD1 or TRBD2 (5 bases each). Germline V CDR1 and CDR2: MDHEN, SYDVKM. V was clipped by 4 bases and J by 4 bases, with 13 bases between them. The CDR3 runs 15 residues. DNA of the CDR3: TGTGCCAGCAGTTCCCGGGGCGTGCGCACCGGGGAGCTGTTTTTT. It codes for CASSSRGVRTGELFF.

The chain links TRBV6-1 to TRBJ2-5; 7 positions match TRBD2. Germline CDR1 reads MNHNS; CDR2 reads SASEGT. The ends lost 4 bases at V and 4 bases at J; junction bases unmatched: 9. The CDR3 loop spans 15 amino acids. The CDR3 bases are TGTGCCAGCAGTGGGGGTTCAGCGGGAAGAGAGACCCAGTACTTC. Its protein is CASSGGSAGRETQYF.

The genes are TRBV9 and TRBJ2-5; no clear D gene. The CDR3 spans 13 residues. V was shortened by 1 base and J by 2 bases, with 6 bases between the two germline ends. Germline values: CDR1 SGDLS, CDR2 YYNGEE. CDR3 in amino acids: CASSVLGQETQYF. The CDR3 DNA sequence: TGTGCCAGCAGCGTACTGGGACAAGAGACCCAGTACTTC.

V usage is TRBV5-1 and J usage is TRBJ2-5; D remains ambiguous. V dropped 4 bases and J dropped 4 bases, with 11 bases sitting between them. This CDR3 is 13 amino acids long. The germline gives CDR1 SGHRS, CDR2 YFSETQ. The CDR3 DNA reads TGCGCCAGCAGCGCTTCCTGGGGAGAGACCCAGTACTTC. It is translated as CASSASWGETQYF.